The rows below give T cell receptor beta chains drawn from one sample of a study of CD8 T cells in ankylosing spondylitis. TCRdb reprocessed the 5' RACE reads via MiXCR and lists one record per CDR3 protein. The table has some 200,000 distinct CDR3 sequences, around 13% seen once. The material sequenced was blood, either unsorted or a sorted T cell fraction (not recorded which). These receptors all come from a male donor with ankylosing spondylitis or in good health (not recorded which). The CDR3 runs from the conserved cysteine through the conserved F or W. Each record gives: V gene, D gene, clone size, J gene, CDR3 protein, CDR3 DNA. The D gene is left open where the match is weak. Some rows have no size entry. The others give once, few or many, or a class for an expanded clone.

v_call: TRBV6-5; d_call: NA; clone_size: few; j_call: TRBJ2-5; cdr3_aa: CASSPTTETQYF; cdr3_nt: TGTGCCAGCAGCCCCACGACGGAGACCCAGTACTTC
v_call: TRBV27; d_call: NA; clone_size: NA; j_call: TRBJ2-1; cdr3_aa: CASSSVTLGPYNEQFF; cdr3_nt: TGTGCCAGCAGTTCCGTGACCCTAGGGCCCTACAATGAGCAGTTCTTC
v_call: TRBV20-1; d_call: NA; clone_size: few; j_call: TRBJ2-3; cdr3_aa: CSARVSGSSTDTQYF; cdr3_nt: TGCAGTGCTAGAGTAAGCGGATCTAGCACAGATACGCAGTATTTT
v_call: TRBV27; d_call: NA; clone_size: NA; j_call: TRBJ2-2; cdr3_aa: CASSGVQVFTGELFF; cdr3_nt: TGTGCCAGCTCCGGGGTTCAGGTGTTCACCGGGGAGCTGTTTTTT
v_call: TRBV4-2; d_call: TRBD2; clone_size: NA; j_call: TRBJ2-7; cdr3_aa: CASSQEGSERGLSYEQYF; cdr3_nt: TGTGCCAGCAGCCAAGAAGGTAGCGAGCGGGGCCTCTCCTACGAGCAGTACTTC
v_call: TRBV10-3; d_call: NA; clone_size: many; j_call: TRBJ2-1; cdr3_aa: CAIRSLGDYNEQFF; cdr3_nt: TGTGCCATCCGGTCCCTAGGGGACTACAATGAGCAGTTCTTC
v_call: TRBV3-1; d_call: TRBD2; clone_size: few; j_call: TRBJ2-1; cdr3_aa: CASSPRLAGWGEQFF; cdr3_nt: TGTGCCAGCAGCCCTCGACTAGCGGGATGGGGGGAGCAGTTCTTC
v_call: TRBV20-1; d_call: TRBD1; clone_size: NA; j_call: TRBJ1-1; cdr3_aa: CGRAALIGQVTEAFF; cdr3_nt: TGCGGCCGAGCGGCCCTTATCGGACAGGTGACTGAAGCTTTCTTT
v_call: TRBV6-6; d_call: TRBD1; clone_size: many; j_call: TRBJ2-2; cdr3_aa: CASRTGGDTGELFF; cdr3_nt: TGTGCCAGCAGGACAGGGGGCGACACCGGGGAGCTGTTTTTT
v_call: TRBV3-1; d_call: NA; clone_size: few; j_call: TRBJ2-1; cdr3_aa: CASSQVWPYNEQFF; cdr3_nt: TGTGCCAGCAGCCAAGTCTGGCCCTACAATGAGCAGTTCTTC
v_call: TRBV24-1; d_call: NA; clone_size: few; j_call: TRBJ2-2; cdr3_aa: CATSDYGGPGTGELFF; cdr3_nt: TGTGCCACCAGTGACTACGGAGGGCCGGGTACCGGGGAGCTGTTTTTT
v_call: TRBV7-2; d_call: NA; clone_size: NA; j_call: TRBJ2-7; cdr3_aa: CASSPTGTYEQYF; cdr3_nt: TGTGCCAGCAGCCCCACCGGCACCTACGAGCAGTACTTC
v_call: TRBV12-3/TRBV12-4; d_call: NA; clone_size: many; j_call: TRBJ1-2; cdr3_aa: CASSGGPNYGYTF; cdr3_nt: TGTGCCAGCAGTGGAGGGCCTAACTATGGCTACACCTTC
v_call: TRBV6-5; d_call: NA; clone_size: NA; j_call: TRBJ1-1; cdr3_aa: CASLAGNTEAFF; cdr3_nt: TGTGCCAGCCTGGCGGGGAACACTGAAGCTTTCTTT
v_call: TRBV3-1; d_call: NA; clone_size: few; j_call: TRBJ2-2; cdr3_aa: CASSLRGNKAGELFF; cdr3_nt: TGTGCCAGCAGTCTTAGGGGAAATAAGGCCGGGGAGCTGTTTTTT
v_call: TRBV29-1; d_call: TRBD1; clone_size: NA; j_call: TRBJ1-2; cdr3_aa: CSVDDRGDFYGYTF; cdr3_nt: TGCAGCGTTGACGACAGGGGCGATTTCTATGGCTACACCTTC
v_call: TRBV7-9; d_call: NA; clone_size: few; j_call: TRBJ2-7; cdr3_aa: CASSSFRTLYEQYF; cdr3_nt: TGTGCCAGCAGCTCATTCCGGACACTTTACGAGCAGTACTTC
v_call: TRBV6-4; d_call: TRBD1; clone_size: few; j_call: TRBJ2-1; cdr3_aa: CASRALGTGAYNEQFF; cdr3_nt: TGTGCCAGCAGGGCCCTTGGGACAGGGGCCTACAATGAGCAGTTCTTC
v_call: TRBV7-9; d_call: TRBD2; clone_size: few; j_call: TRBJ2-3; cdr3_aa: CASSSGVTDTQYF; cdr3_nt: TGTGCCAGCAGCAGCGGGGTCACAGATACGCAGTATTTT
v_call: TRBV7-9; d_call: TRBD1; clone_size: NA; j_call: TRBJ2-2; cdr3_aa: CASSPRPGQRNTGELFF; cdr3_nt: TGTGCCAGCAGCCCCCGACCGGGACAGCGCAACACCGGGGAGCTGTTTTTT
v_call: TRBV12-3/TRBV12-4; d_call: TRBD2; clone_size: many; j_call: TRBJ2-1; cdr3_aa: CASSHPGLGSNNEQFF; cdr3_nt: TGTGCCAGCAGTCACCCGGGACTAGGTTCCAACAATGAGCAGTTCTTC
v_call: TRBV10-2; d_call: TRBD1; clone_size: NA; j_call: TRBJ2-7; cdr3_aa: CASRNRGPAYEQYF; cdr3_nt: TGCGCCAGCAGAAACAGGGGGCCCGCCTACGAGCAGTACTTC
v_call: TRBV20-1; d_call: TRBD2; clone_size: few; j_call: TRBJ2-1; cdr3_aa: CSARSLAGSSYNEQFF; cdr3_nt: TGCAGTGCTCGATCCCTAGCGGGGAGCTCCTACAATGAGCAGTTCTTC
v_call: TRBV6-4; d_call: NA; clone_size: NA; j_call: TRBJ2-3; cdr3_aa: CASSGAAEGTDTQYF; cdr3_nt: TGTGCCAGCAGTGGCGCCGCCGAGGGCACAGATACGCAGTATTTT
v_call: TRBV5-5; d_call: TRBD2; clone_size: NA; j_call: TRBJ2-2; cdr3_aa: CASSLPSGMNTGELFF; cdr3_nt: TGTGCCAGCAGCTTACCTAGCGGGATGAACACCGGGGAGCTGTTTTTT
v_call: TRBV4-1; d_call: NA; clone_size: few; j_call: TRBJ2-7; cdr3_aa: CASSQVPGLEQYF; cdr3_nt: TGCGCCAGCAGCCAAGTCCCGGGCCTAGAGCAGTACTTC
v_call: TRBV5-6; d_call: NA; clone_size: few; j_call: TRBJ2-7; cdr3_aa: CASSPRGGLTRLYEQYF; cdr3_nt: TGTGCCAGCAGCCCACGTGGAGGCCTCACTCGACTCTACGAGCAGTACTTC
v_call: TRBV5-1; d_call: NA; clone_size: NA; j_call: TRBJ2-7; cdr3_aa: CASSLAGQSYEQYF; cdr3_nt: TGCGCCAGCAGCTTGGCAGGACAGTCCTACGAGCAGTACTTC
v_call: TRBV5-1; d_call: TRBD2; clone_size: few; j_call: TRBJ2-7; cdr3_aa: CASGVGGSGDYEQYF; cdr3_nt: TGCGCCAGCGGCGTCGGGGGTAGCGGGGACTACGAGCAGTACTTC